This note documents a single T cell receptor beta chain sequence. The sample comes from a study of response to subunit inactivated influenza vaccine. This CDR3 has 13 residues. V shed 8 bases and J shed 3 bases, with 13 bases lying between them. Germline lookup yields CDR1 MNHEY and CDR2 SMNVEV (reference sequence). TCRdb itself ran the RT-PCR reads through MiXCR, one entry per CDR3 protein. The repertoire includes approximately 730,000 distinct CDR3 sequences, around 13% of them detected once, and 5.5% to 8% sits in the top ten. The specimen comprised PBMCs from blood, sampled around two weeks before vaccination. The rearrangement uses TRBV27 and TRBJ1-2; D gene ambiguous. The clonotype comes from a man aged 45 to 65 who received an inactivated influenza vaccine. The CDR3, as DNA: TGTGCCAGCGGACCCAGGCTTGACTATGGCTACACCTTC. It specifies CASGPRLDYGYTF.